The sequence of this TCR beta chain was determined in a study of shared clonotypes between healthy human individuals. Study-level findings and limits: Memory subsets generally showed smaller estimated richness than naive subsets did.

The CDR3 is made up of 13 amino acids. Trimming took off 4 bases at V and 3 bases at J, with 10 bases between the two ends. Germline CDR1 reads LGHNA; CDR2 reads YNFKEQ. Deep level was the assay's run setting. Investigators spread the genomic DNA of each subset evenly over several immunoSEQ plates. The table came from immunoSEQ multiplex PCR; TCRdb's copy has only in-frame clones and leaves some out. The sample lists about 2,100,000 clones, around 93% occurring once. Note on this clone: Its antigen remains unknown.

Naive-designated CD8 cells lacked CD45RO, were positively enriched for CCR7, and omitted terminally differentiated effector memory CD45RA+ cells. Donors, without exception, were Caucasian adults residing in Nashville, Tennessee. The source is a man aged 18 to 29 in good health. Some clones in this sample may be carry-over from other donors' samples. The chain links TRBV4-2 to TRBJ2-7; D is perhaps TRBD2 (6 bases). Sequencing used naive CD8+ T cells from PBMCs. This CDR3 reads CASSLGGNYEQYF. The CDR3 DNA reads as TGTGCCAGCAGCCTAGGAGGGAACTACGAGCAGTACTTC.